What follows are 23 T cell receptor beta chains derived from one specimen sequenced in a study of cytomegalovirus exposure and HLA in healthy donors. 13 Jbeta primers and 60 Vbeta primers were used for the PCR. Here immunoSEQ multiplex PCR was the method, and the copy in TCRdb shows in-frame clones only, minus some. Here the sample spans about 140,000 clones, less than 85% being singletons. Sequenced: PBMCs. The receptor source for this set is a woman aged 45-59 years in good health and CMV-seropositive.

The chain joins TRBV28 to TRBJ1-6; no clear D gene. CDR3 size: 15 residues. Per germline, CDR1 MDHEN and CDR2 SYDVKM. Trimming pared 6 bases from V and 6 bases from J, leaving 15 bases between. DNA of the CDR3: TGTGCCAGCAGAGAGGCGGGTATCCCTAATTCACCCCTCCACTTT. Translating gives CASREAGIPNSPLHF.

This chain connects TRBV5-4 to TRBJ2-7, with 10 bases matching TRBD1. Germline CDR1 and CDR2: SGHNT and YYREEE (reference sequence). V dropped 4 bases and J dropped 3; count of bases not matched to a gene: 4. The CDR3 consists of 14 residues. The CDR3 loop is CASSLGTGVYEQYF. Here the CDR3 DNA reads TGTGCCAGCAGCCTCGGGACAGGGGTCTACGAGCAGTACTTC. The whole variable domain, filled in from reference TRBV5-4 and TRBJ2-7, reads ETGVTQSPTHLIKTRGQQVTLRCSSQSGHNTVSWYQQALGQGPQFIFQYYREEENGRGNFPPRFSGLQFPNYSSELNVNALELDDSALYLCASSLGTGVYEQYFGPGTRLTVT.

The rearrangement links TRBV5-1 to TRBJ2-2; 7 bases map to TRBD1. Germline CDR1 reads SGHRS; CDR2 reads YFSETQ. This CDR3 spans 14 amino acids. With V trimmed by 6 bases and J by 5 bases, 7 bases remained unmatched. The CDR3 sequence: CASIEGARTGELFF. The CDR3 DNA sequence: TGCGCCAGCATTGAGGGGGCTCGGACCGGGGAGCTGTTTTTT. Based on the CDR3 plus reference TRBV5-1 and TRBJ2-2, the full variable domain is KAGVTQTPRYLIKTRGQQVTLSCSPISGHRSVSWYQQTPGQGLQFLFEYFSETQRNKGNFPGRFSGRQFSNSRSEMNVSTLELGDSALYLCASIEGARTGELFFGEGSRLTVL.

The gene calls are TRBV19 and TRBJ2-2; D is perhaps TRBD1 (7 bases). The V end was cut by 7 bases, the J end by 3 bases, with 12 bases between. The CDR3 loop spans 14 amino acids. CDR1 is LNHDA and CDR2 is SQIVND in the germline V gene (reference sequence). The DNA for the CDR3 is TGTGCCAGTAAACGCAGGGGGGACACCGGGGAGCTGTTTTTT. It is translated as CASKRRGDTGELFF.

V gene TRBV5-6 combines with J gene TRBJ2-3; TRBD2 matches 9 bases. V lost 6 bases, J lost 2 bases, and 7 bases stayed unmatched. This CDR3 has 15 amino acids. Germline V lookup: CDR1 SGHDT, CDR2 YYEEEE. The DNA for the CDR3 is TGTGCCAGCACCCTGACTAGCGGCATCACAGATACGCAGTATTTT. This gives the protein CASTLTSGITDTQYF.

This clone came up a few times. The chain uses TRBV5-1 and TRBJ2-2, with 7 bases fitting TRBD1. Trimming took 5 bases from V and 7 from J; bases not matched to a gene: 17. CDR3 length: 17 residues. Germline V lookup: CDR1 SGHRS, CDR2 YFSETQ. The CDR3 bases are TGCGCCAGCAGACTAAACCCCCCGAGACAGGGTGTCGGGGAGCTGTTTTTT. It specifies CASRLNPPRQGVGELFF. Combining the CDR3 with reference TRBV5-1 and TRBJ2-2 gives the whole variable domain KAGVTQTPRYLIKTRGQQVTLSCSPISGHRSVSWYQQTPGQGLQFLFEYFSETQRNKGNFPGRFSGRQFSNSRSEMNVSTLELGDSALYLCASRLNPPRQGVGELFFGEGSRLTVL.

CDR3 in DNA: TGTGCCAGCAGTTGGGGGCGGTCCCGGTTCACACCAGATACGCAGTATTTT. Encoded protein: CASSWGRSRFTPDTQYF. The genes are TRBV27 and TRBJ2-3; maybe TRBD1 (6 bases). This CDR3 is built from 17 residues. Germline-derived CDR1 and CDR2 are MNHEY and SMNVEV (reference sequence). The V gene lost 4 bases and the J gene lost 4 bases, with 21 bases spanning the gap.

J is TRBJ2-5 and V is TRBV30; D uncertain. CDR1 and CDR2 (germline): GTSNPN, SVGIG (reference sequence). The ends were cut back, 0 bases at V and 2 bases at J, with 10 bases in the middle. The CDR3 runs to 14 residues. For the CDR3, the DNA is TGTGCCTGGAGTGTACTTGGAGCTCAAGAGACCCAGTACTTC. Translation: CAWSVLGAQETQYF.

V usage is TRBV7-2 and J usage is TRBJ1-4, with 9 bases aligning to TRBD1. Per germline, CDR1 SGHTA and CDR2 FQGNSA. The CDR3 totals 15 residues. V lost 3 bases to trimming and J lost 8 bases; unmatched junction nucleotides: 7. CDR3: CASSFGTGWGEKLFF. In DNA form, the CDR3 reads TGTGCCAGCAGCTTCGGGACAGGGTGGGGGGAAAAACTGTTTTTT.

The chain carries TRBV6-5 and TRBJ1-2, with 8 bases aligning to TRBD1. The CDR3 contains 14 residues. Per the germline V gene, CDR1 is MNHEY and CDR2 is SVGAGI. Losses at the gene ends were 5 bases for V and 7 bases for J; bases not matched to a gene: 9. DNA of the CDR3: TGTGCCAGCAGTAGTACAGGGGGAATCTTTGGCTACACCTTC. This codes for CASSSTGGIFGYTF.

The V gene is TRBV28, the J gene TRBJ1-5; a possible D gene is TRBD1 (5 bases). The CDR3 sequence is 15 residues long. CDR1 and CDR2 (germline): MDHEN, SYDVKM. Trimming stripped 2 bases from V and 2 bases from J, with 10 bases between. CDR3 sequence: CASSLGAGGNQPQHF. The CDR3 region has the DNA TGTGCCAGCAGTTTAGGGGCTGGGGGCAATCAGCCCCAGCATTTT.

The chain has TRBV18 and TRBJ2-6, with 8 bases aligning to TRBD2. Germline CDR1 and CDR2: KGHSH and LQKENI. J was trimmed by 0 bases and V by 3 bases; bases with no gene match: 13. This CDR3 is built from 20 residues. The CDR3: CASSPFSSAGGRSGANVLTF. DNA of the CDR3: TGTGCCAGCTCACCGTTTTCCTCGGCGGGGGGCCGCTCTGGGGCCAACGTCCTGACTTTC.

The J gene is TRBJ2-5, the V gene TRBV15, with 14 bases lining up with TRBD2. Trimming cost V 3 bases and J 9 bases; bases outside gene matches: 3. The CDR3 totals 14 residues. Germline V gene sequence: CDR1 LNHNV, CDR2 YYDKDF (reference sequence). The CDR3 DNA follows: TGTGCCACCAGCAGGTTGACTAGCGGGGGGGCCCAGTACTTC. Amino acid sequence: CATSRLTSGGAQYF.

This clone has just one count. J is TRBJ1-2 and V is TRBV7-8; D perhaps matches TRBD1 (6 bases). The germline gives CDR1 SGHVS, CDR2 FQNEAQ. V gave up 4 bases and J gave up 6 bases, with 21 bases separating them. The CDR3 has 16 amino acids. CDR3 bases: TGTGCCAGCAGCTCGACTGGGGCGGGGGGGGCAAATGGCTACACCTTC. As protein: CASSSTGAGGANGYTF.

The chain recombines TRBV7-9 with TRBJ2-3, with D tentatively TRBD2 (6 bases). Germline CDR1 and CDR2: SEHNR and FQNEAQ (reference sequence). This CDR3 has 15 amino acids. V was trimmed by 5 bases and J by 4 bases, leaving 16 bases between them. DNA of the CDR3: TGTGCCAGCAGCGCCCGGGCGGGCGGGGCAGATACGCAGTATTTT. Protein product: CASSARAGGADTQYF.

In its sample, this clone was seen a few times. The gene calls are TRBV19 and TRBJ1-5; D gene uncertain. The V gene lost 3 bases and the J gene lost 5 bases, with 8 bases spanning the gap. CDR1 is LNHDA, CDR2 SQIVND, per germline (reference sequence). This CDR3 region has 13 residues. CDR3 in amino acids: CASSMVGHQPQHF. As DNA, the CDR3 is TGTGCCAGTAGTATGGTGGGCCATCAGCCCCAGCATTTT.

The rearrangement joins TRBV2 to TRBJ2-5; D remains unclear. The CDR3 runs 15 residues. Germline V gives CDR1 SNHLY, CDR2 FYNNEI. V gave up 6 bases and J gave up 5 bases, with 19 bases separating them. CDR3 in DNA: TGTGCCAGCAGCGTTACCCAGAGAACTATGGAGACCCAGTACTTC. It yields the protein CASSVTQRTMETQYF. Supplemented by reference TRBV2 and TRBJ2-5, the full variable domain reads EPEVTQTPSHQVTQMGQEVILRCVPISNHLYFYWYRQILGQKVEFLVSFYNNEISEKSEIFDDQFSVERPDGSNFTLKIRSTKLEDSAMYFCASSVTQRTMETQYFGPGTRLLVL.

The chain recombines TRBV7-3 with TRBJ2-5; 9 nucleotides line up with TRBD1. This CDR3 has 15 amino acids. The germline gives CDR1 SGHTA, CDR2 FQGTGA. Trimming cost V 2 bases and J 4 bases; bases outside gene matches: 5. The CDR3 loop reads CASSLSGTGRETQYF. DNA of the CDR3: TGTGCCAGCAGCTTATCCGGGACAGGGAGAGAGACCCAGTACTTC.

The chain combines TRBV5-5 with TRBJ1-2, with D perhaps matching TRBD1 (5 bases). Germline CDR1 SGHKS, CDR2 YYEKEE (reference sequence). CDR3 size: 13 residues. With 1 base removed from V and 7 bases from J, the gap between germline ends came to 11 bases. The CDR3 reads CASSLWGEGGYTF. CDR3 DNA: TGTGCCAGCAGCTTGTGGGGGGAGGGTGGCTACACCTTC.

The table lists this clone with a count of one. V and J are TRBV9 and TRBJ1-2; no definite D call. From germline, CDR1 is SGDLS and CDR2 YYNGEE. The germline V and J ends were trimmed by 3 bases and 2 bases, with 5 bases remaining between them. The CDR3 loop spans 12 amino acids. Here the CDR3 DNA reads TGTGCCAGCAGCGAACAGAACTATGGCTACACCTTC. Protein sequence: CASSEQNYGYTF.

The V gene is TRBV5-1, the J gene TRBJ1-4, with D perhaps TRBD1 (5 bases). V was pared by 2 bases and J by 4 bases, with 6 bases between. The CDR3 is 13 amino acids. Per the germline V gene, CDR1 is SGHRS and CDR2 is YFSETQ. CDR3 region: CASSFGGNEKLFF. The CDR3 region has the DNA TGCGCCAGCAGCTTCGGGGGTAATGAAAAACTGTTTTTT.

The chain combines TRBV5-1 with TRBJ1-6; D perhaps matches TRBD1 (5 bases). The CDR3 runs to 14 residues. From germline, CDR1 is SGHRS and CDR2 YFSETQ. V lost 5 bases and J lost 8, with 14 bases in between. The CDR3 region is CASSGGAADSPLHF. In DNA form, the CDR3 reads TGCGCCAGCAGTGGAGGGGCTGCGGATTCACCCCTCCACTTT.

V usage is TRBV12-5 and J usage is TRBJ2-7, with D unresolved. This CDR3 has 11 residues. Trimming took off 2 bases at V and 6 bases at J, with 5 bases between the two ends. Germline CDR1 and CDR2: LGHNT and FRNRAP. The CDR3 reads CASGLWPEQYF. The DNA for the CDR3 is TGTGCTAGTGGTTTGTGGCCCGAGCAGTACTTC.